Sequencing of this T cell receptor beta chain was carried out in a study of T cell repertoires in cytomegalovirus infection. Study outcomes and limitations: In two of eight donors, the top clonotype was HLA-C-restricted CMV-specific. Carriers of CMV and the relevant HLA type were discriminated by public TCR beta frequency.

This clonotype was counted once. Antigen: not known. TCRdb re-called the reads with MiXCR, one entry per CDR3 protein. The table shows fewer than 950,000 distinct CDR3 sequences, with approximately 30% occurring only once. V lost 5 bases and J 4 bases, leaving 17 bases between the germline ends. The CDR3 totals 15 residues. Germline CDR1 and CDR2: LNHDA and SQIVND (reference sequence). The source is a human donor in good health (CMV status not recorded). Some clones in this sample may be carry-over from other donors' samples. The rearrangement joins TRBV19 to TRBJ1-2, with D maybe TRBD1 (5 bases). The sequencing here drew on cultured CD8+ T cells from PBMCs, taken from culture after CMV antigen stimulation. CDR3 nucleotide sequence: TGTGCCAGTAGTCCCCCCGCAGGGCTGGGCTATGGCTACACCTTC. The encoded protein is CASSPPAGLGYGYTF.